This TCR beta chain was observed in a study of cytomegalovirus exposure and HLA in healthy donors. Study-wide findings and caveats: A later analysis linked a missense DCLRE1C variant to TCR beta V- and J-gene trimming. Later analysis reportedly placed an Asian-associated ancestry cluster below the roughly 700-donor mean in N-insertions.

This PCR relied on a set of 60 Vbeta primers and 13 Jbeta primers. The data were produced by immunoSEQ multiplex PCR, yet TCRdb's version contains in-frame clones alone and is incomplete. The sample gives 200,000 or so clones, over 70% of which show up once; approximately 0.71% is in the top ten. About this clone itself: Its antigen is not identified.

This CDR3 has 15 residues. Trimming shortened V by 4 bases and J by 8 bases, and 21 bases separated the two germline ends. Germline CDR1 is SGHRS and CDR2 is YFSETQ. The chain is built from TRBV5-1 and TRBJ1-2, with D perhaps matching TRBD1 (5 bases). The sample comprised PBMCs. The TCR comes from a boy younger than 10 in good health and CMV-seronegative. Here the CDR3 reads CASSITGPRGRGYTF. The CDR3 nucleotides are TGCGCCAGCAGCATAACCGGGCCGCGGGGGAGAGGCTACACCTTC.